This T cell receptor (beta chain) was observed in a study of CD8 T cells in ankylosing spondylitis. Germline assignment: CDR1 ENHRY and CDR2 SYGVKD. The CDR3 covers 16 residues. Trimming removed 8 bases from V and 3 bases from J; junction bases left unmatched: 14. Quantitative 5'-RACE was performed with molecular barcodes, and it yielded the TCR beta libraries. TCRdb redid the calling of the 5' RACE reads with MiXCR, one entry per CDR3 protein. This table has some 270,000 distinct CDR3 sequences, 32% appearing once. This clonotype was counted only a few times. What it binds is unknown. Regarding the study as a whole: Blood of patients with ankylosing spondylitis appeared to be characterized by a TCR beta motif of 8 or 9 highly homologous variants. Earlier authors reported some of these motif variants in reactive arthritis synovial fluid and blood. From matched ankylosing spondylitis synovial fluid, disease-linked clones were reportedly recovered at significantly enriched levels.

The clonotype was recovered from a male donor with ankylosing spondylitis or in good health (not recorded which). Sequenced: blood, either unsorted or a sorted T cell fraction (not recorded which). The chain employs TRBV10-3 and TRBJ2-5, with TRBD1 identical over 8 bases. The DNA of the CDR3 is TGTGCCATCGGAACACTAACGGACAGGGACGAAGAGACCCAGTACTTC. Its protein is CAIGTLTDRDEETQYF.